These T cell receptor beta chains were read from a single sample in a study of shared clonotypes between healthy human individuals. Assay used: immunoSEQ multiplex PCR; TCRdb lists only in-frame clones, some missing. Of some 1 million clones in the sample, approximately 72% were seen once. The source material was memory CD4+ T cells sorted from blood. Source of these receptors: a man younger than 30 in good health. Each CDR3 is given with its conserved first and last residue. Each record gives: D gene, J gene, V gene, clone size, CDR3 DNA, CDR3 protein. A D gene is named only where the DNA matches it firmly. Part of the rows lack a size; the others show once, few, many or a class for expanded clones.

NA	TRBJ1-5	TRBV28	NA	TGTGCCAGCAGTCTTCCGGCGACAGTTCACAATCAGCCCCAGCATTTT	CASSLPATVHNQPQHF
NA	TRBJ2-1	TRBV6-4	NA	TGTGCCAGCAGTGACTCGGCAGAGTCCTACAATGAGCAGTTCTTC	CASSDSAESYNEQFF
NA	TRBJ1-2	TRBV28	NA	TGTGCCAGCAGTCAGGCCGAGTATGGCTACACCTTC	CASSQAEYGYTF
NA	TRBJ1-3	TRBV4-2	NA	TGTGCCAGCAGCCAAGATGAGCGGGGAAACACCATATATTTT	CASSQDERGNTIYF
NA	TRBJ1-4	TRBV6-5	once	TGTGCCAGCAGTTACTCGACGGGGCAGGGGCACGAAAAACTGTTTTTT	CASSYSTGQGHEKLFF
NA	TRBJ2-7	TRBV7-2	few	TGTGCCAGCAGCACACCGGGTCCCTTCGGGGAGCAGTACTTC	CASSTPGPFGEQYF
TRBD1	TRBJ1-1	TRBV27	NA	TGTGCCAGCAGTCCATGGACAGGGAACACTGAAGCTTTCTTT	CASSPWTGNTEAFF
NA	TRBJ1-2	TRBV27	NA	TGTGCCAGCAGTTTTTCAGGGCGCGGCTACACCTTC	CASSFSGRGYTF
TRBD1	TRBJ1-1	TRBV2	NA	TGTGCCAGCAGTGAAGAGGGACAGGGCACTGAAGCTTTCTTT	CASSEEGQGTEAFF
TRBD1	TRBJ2-3	TRBV27	NA	TGTGCCAGCAGTCCTACGGGACAGGGGGCCGGATTCACAGATACGCAGTATTTT	CASSPTGQGAGFTDTQYF
TRBD1	TRBJ2-2	TRBV7-8	NA	TGTGCCAGCAGCGGACAGGGGATCGGCGGGGAGCTGTTTTTT	CASSGQGIGGELFF
NA	TRBJ2-1	TRBV18	once	TGTGGTGGACTCACCTACAATGAGCAGTTCTTC	CGGLTYNEQFF
NA	TRBJ2-1	TRBV25-1	NA	TGTGCCAGCAGAGCAGGGACCGCTAGCTCCTACAATGAGCAGTTCTTC	CASRAGTASSYNEQFF
NA	TRBJ2-7	TRBV5-1	NA	TGCGCCAGCAGCTCTGAGGGCTCGACCTACGAGCAGTACTTC	CASSSEGSTYEQYF
TRBD1	TRBJ2-1	TRBV9	NA	TGTGCCAGCAGCGTAGTGGGACAGGAGTACAATGAGCAGTTCTTC	CASSVVGQEYNEQFF
TRBD1	TRBJ1-2	TRBV14	NA	TGTGCCAGCAGCCCGGGGACAGGGTTTTATGGCTACACCTTC	CASSPGTGFYGYTF
NA	TRBJ1-5	TRBV30	few	TGTGCCTGGAGTGACCGGCGTGAGCAGCCCCAGCATTTT	CAWSDRREQPQHF
NA	TRBJ2-7	TRBV19	NA	TGTGCCAGTAGTATCGGTATAAGAGAGAGCGAGCAGTACTTC	CASSIGIRESEQYF
TRBD2	TRBJ2-3	TRBV5-4	NA	TGTGCCAGCAGCTATAGCGGGGGGGCCAGAGATACGCAGTATTTT	CASSYSGGARDTQYF
TRBD1	TRBJ2-7	TRBV7-2	NA	TGTGCCAGCAGCTTGGACAGGGTCTACGAGCAGTACTTC	CASSLDRVYEQYF
NA	TRBJ1-5	TRBV6-1	NA	TGTGCCAGCGGTTTCCAGGGCAATCAGCCCCAGCATTTT	CASGFQGNQPQHF